This TCR beta chain was recovered during a study of beta chain features in type 1 diabetes. Purity exceeded 95% in all sorted populations. This clone has more than one count but fewer than ten. Its antigen is not identified. cDNA synthesis used the whole RNA isolate, giving expressed TCRB sequences. Sequenced by immunoSEQ multiplex PCR; TCRdb stores in-frame clones only, minus some. This sample yields 350,000 to 450,000 clones, of which more than 11% are seen a single time; roughly 0.036% belongs to the top ten. The V gene end was trimmed by 0 bases and the J gene end by 5 bases; junction bases not matched to a gene: 4. The CDR3 sequence is 16 residues long. The germline V gene encodes CDR1 MRHNA and CDR2 SNTAGT. Study results and caveats: Shortening that was moderate but significant affected the TCRB CDR3s of Type 1 diabetes patients in all four CD4+ subsets.

V is TRBV6-4 and J is TRBJ2-3, with TRBD2 matching 11 bases. This clonotype was obtained from a man aged 25-45 years in good health. Sequenced material: naive CD4+ T cells from blood. The CDR3 region has the DNA TGTGCCAGCAGTGACTCCACTAGCGGGAGACGAGATACGCAGTATTTT. It translates to CASSDSTSGRRDTQYF.